The clone carrying this TCR beta chain has more than one count but fewer than ten. The antigen remains undetermined. The entry originates in a study of beta chain features in type 1 diabetes. The study, taken as a whole, reports: Patients with type 1 diabetes carried fewer insertions and had more deletions at their VDJ junctions. There was a moderate but significant shortening of TCRB CDR3s in all four CD4+ subsets of Type 1 diabetes patients.

V shed 4 bases and J shed 5 bases, with 13 bases lying between them. There are 13 residues in the CDR3. Germline assignment: CDR1 SGHRS and CDR2 YFSETQ. All of the isolated RNA was reverse transcribed, so expressed TCRB transcripts were sequenced. Sequencing was performed with immunoSEQ multiplex PCR; in TCRdb, only in-frame clones are kept and a portion is missing. The sample consists of 150,000 to 200,000 clones, almost 65% of them appearing once. The sequencing sample was made of naive CD4+ T cells from blood. The chain has TRBV5-1 and TRBJ2-7, with D possibly matching TRBD2 (6 bases). The origin of this receptor is a man aged 25-45 years with type 1 diabetes. The CDR3 DNA reads as TGCGCCAGCAGCGTTGGACTACCCAACGAGCAGTACTTC. It is translated as CASSVGLPNEQYF.